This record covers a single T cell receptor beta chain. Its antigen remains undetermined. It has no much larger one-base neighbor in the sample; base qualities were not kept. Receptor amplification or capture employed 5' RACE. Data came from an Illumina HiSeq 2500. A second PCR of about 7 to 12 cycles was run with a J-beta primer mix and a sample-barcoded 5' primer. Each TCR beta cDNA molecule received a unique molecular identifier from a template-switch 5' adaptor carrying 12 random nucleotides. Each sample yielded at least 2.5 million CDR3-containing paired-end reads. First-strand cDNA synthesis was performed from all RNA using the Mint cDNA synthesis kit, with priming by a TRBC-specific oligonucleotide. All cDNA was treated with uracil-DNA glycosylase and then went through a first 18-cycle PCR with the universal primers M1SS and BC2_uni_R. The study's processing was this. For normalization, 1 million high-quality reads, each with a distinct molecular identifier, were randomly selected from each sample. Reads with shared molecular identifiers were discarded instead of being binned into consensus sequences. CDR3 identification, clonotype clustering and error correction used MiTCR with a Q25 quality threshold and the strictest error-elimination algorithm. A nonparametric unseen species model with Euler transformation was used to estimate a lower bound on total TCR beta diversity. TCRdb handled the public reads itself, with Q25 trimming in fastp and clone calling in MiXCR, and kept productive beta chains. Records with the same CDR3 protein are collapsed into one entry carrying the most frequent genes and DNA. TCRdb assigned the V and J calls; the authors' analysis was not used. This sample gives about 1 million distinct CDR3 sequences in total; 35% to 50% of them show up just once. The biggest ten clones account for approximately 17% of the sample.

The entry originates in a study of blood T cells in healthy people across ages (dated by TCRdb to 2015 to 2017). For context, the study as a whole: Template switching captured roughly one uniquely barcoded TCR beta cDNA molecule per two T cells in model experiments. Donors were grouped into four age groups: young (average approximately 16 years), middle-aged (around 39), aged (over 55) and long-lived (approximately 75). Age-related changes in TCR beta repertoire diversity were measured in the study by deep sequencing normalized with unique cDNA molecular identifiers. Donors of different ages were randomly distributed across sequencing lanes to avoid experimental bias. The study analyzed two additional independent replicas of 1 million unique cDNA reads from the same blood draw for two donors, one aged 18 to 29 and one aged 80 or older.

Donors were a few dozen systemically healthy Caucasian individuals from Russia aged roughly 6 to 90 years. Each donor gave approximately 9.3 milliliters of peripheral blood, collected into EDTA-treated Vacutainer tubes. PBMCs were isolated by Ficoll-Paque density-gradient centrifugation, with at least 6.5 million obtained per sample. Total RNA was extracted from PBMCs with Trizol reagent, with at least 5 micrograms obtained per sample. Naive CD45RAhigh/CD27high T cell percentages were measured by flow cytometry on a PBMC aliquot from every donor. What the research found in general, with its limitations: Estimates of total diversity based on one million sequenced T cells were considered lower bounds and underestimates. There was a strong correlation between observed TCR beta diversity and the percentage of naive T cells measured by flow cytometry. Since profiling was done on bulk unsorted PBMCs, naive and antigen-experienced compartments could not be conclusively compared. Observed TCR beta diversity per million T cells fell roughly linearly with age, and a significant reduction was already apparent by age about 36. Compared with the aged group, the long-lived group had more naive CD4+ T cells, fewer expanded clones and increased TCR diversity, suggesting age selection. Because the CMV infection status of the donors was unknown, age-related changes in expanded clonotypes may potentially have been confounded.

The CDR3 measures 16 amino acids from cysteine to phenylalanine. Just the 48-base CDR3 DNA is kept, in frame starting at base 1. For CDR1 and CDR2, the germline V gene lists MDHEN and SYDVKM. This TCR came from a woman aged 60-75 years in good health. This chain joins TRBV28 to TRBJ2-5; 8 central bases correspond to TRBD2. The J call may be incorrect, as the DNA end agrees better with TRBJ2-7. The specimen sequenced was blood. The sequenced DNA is TGTGCCAGCCTCGAGAGAAGGGCCAAACGGGAGGGCGAGCAGTACTTC. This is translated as CASLERRAKREGEQYF.